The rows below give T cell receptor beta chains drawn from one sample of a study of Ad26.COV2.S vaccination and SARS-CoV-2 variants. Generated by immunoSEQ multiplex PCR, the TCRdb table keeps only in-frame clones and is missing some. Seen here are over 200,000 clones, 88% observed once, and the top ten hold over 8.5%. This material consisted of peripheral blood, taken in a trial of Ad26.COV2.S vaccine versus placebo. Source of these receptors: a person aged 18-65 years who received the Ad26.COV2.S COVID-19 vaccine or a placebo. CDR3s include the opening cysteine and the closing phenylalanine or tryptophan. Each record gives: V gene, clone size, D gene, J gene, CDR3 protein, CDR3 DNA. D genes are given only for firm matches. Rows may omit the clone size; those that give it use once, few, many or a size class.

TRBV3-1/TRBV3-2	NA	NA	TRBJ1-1	CASSPTGFTGTEAFF	TGTGCCAGCAGCCCCACAGGGTTTACGGGCACTGAAGCTTTCTTT
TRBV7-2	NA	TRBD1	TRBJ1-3	CASSLDRGSGNTIYF	TGTGCCAGCAGCTTGGACAGGGGCTCTGGAAACACCATATATTTT
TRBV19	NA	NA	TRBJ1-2	CASTSTGNYGYTF	TGTGCCAGTACCTCGACAGGAAACTATGGCTACACCTTC
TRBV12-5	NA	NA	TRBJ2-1	CASGLGRGLRSYNEQFF	TGTGCTAGTGGTTTGGGGAGGGGGCTCAGGTCCTACAATGAGCAGTTCTTC
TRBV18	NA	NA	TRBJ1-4	CASSLKQGEKLFF	TGTGCCAGCTCCCTTAAGCAGGGGGAAAAACTGTTTTTT
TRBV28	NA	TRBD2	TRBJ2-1	CASSPGLAGGNEQFF	TGTGCCAGCAGCCCGGGACTAGCGGGAGGAAATGAGCAGTTCTTC
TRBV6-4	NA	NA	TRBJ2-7	CERRCGGGVEQYF	TGTGAACGAAGGTGCGGCGGCGGGGTTGAGCAGTACTTC
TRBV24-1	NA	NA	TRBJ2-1	CATSDGLDEQFF	TGTGCCACCAGTGATGGATTGGATGAGCAGTTCTTC
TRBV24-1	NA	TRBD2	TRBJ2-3	CATSDPANGGRVGDTQYF	TGTGCCACCAGTGATCCCGCCAATGGCGGGAGGGTGGGAGATACGCAGTATTTT
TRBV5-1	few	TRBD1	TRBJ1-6	CASSFGGTGVNPLHF	TGCGCCAGCAGCTTTGGTGGGACAGGGGTAAACCCCCTCCACTTT
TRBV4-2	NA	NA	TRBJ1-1	CASSQGTGGRGRYTEAFF	TGTGCCAGCAGCCAAGGAACGGGGGGGCGCGGGAGGTACACTGAAGCTTTCTTT
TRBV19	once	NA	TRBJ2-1	CASSKTPRALFYNEQFF	TGTGCCAGTAGTAAGACCCCCAGAGCCCTGTTTTACAATGAGCAGTTCTTC
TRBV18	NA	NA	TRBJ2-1	CASSEINEQFF	TGTGCCAGCTCCGAAATCAATGAGCAGTTCTTC
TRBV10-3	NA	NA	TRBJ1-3	CAISESWSGLTGNTIYF	TGTGCCATCAGTGAGTCATGGTCGGGGCTCACTGGAAACACCATATATTTT
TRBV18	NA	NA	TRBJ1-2	CASSPPWGAASNGYTF	TGTGCCAGCTCACCACCTTGGGGGGCGGCATCAAATGGCTACACCTTC
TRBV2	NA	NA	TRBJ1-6	CASSGDTTPRDSPLHF	TGTGCCAGCAGTGGGGATACGACTCCGCGGGATTCACCCCTCCACTTT
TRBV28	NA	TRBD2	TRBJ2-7	CASSLAGSYEQYF	TGTGCCAGCAGCTTAGCGGGAAGTTACGAGCAGTACTTC
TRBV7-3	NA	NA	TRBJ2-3	CASSKSRNADTQYF	TGTGCCAGCAGCAAATCACGAAACGCAGATACGCAGTATTTT
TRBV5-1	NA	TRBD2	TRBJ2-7	CASSRAGDSYEQYF	TGCGCCAGCAGCAGGGCGGGGGACTCCTACGAGCAGTACTTC